A single T cell receptor (beta chain) is shown here with its context. Antigen specificity is unknown. In TCRdb, the 5' RACE reads were re-called with MiXCR into one record per CDR3 protein. The sample has tens of thousands of distinct CDR3 sequences, roughly an eighth seen once; the top ten hold more than 20%. V shed 5 bases and J shed 0 bases, with 17 bases lying between them. The CDR3 is 16 amino acids. Germline CDR1 reads LNHDA; CDR2 reads SQIVND (reference sequence). The record originates from a study of T-cell memory formation after mild COVID-19. Study-wide background: TCR clusters mostly belonged to single donors. Whole-study findings and limits: Researchers found some responding clones in pre-infection memory, a sign that cross-reactive memory joined.

This sequence joins TRBV19 and TRBJ2-7, with D maybe TRBD2 (5 bases). The TCR comes from a man younger than 30 who had mild COVID-19 (a few samples of this study predate the infection). Cell type and time point are not known. Sequences were obtained from PBMCs or a T cell subset sorted from them (not recorded which). CDR3 sequence: CASSPEARGSSYEQYF. The CDR3 DNA sequence: TGTGCCAGTAGTCCAGAGGCCCGGGGAAGCTCCTACGAGCAGTACTTC.